Listed here are 22 T cell receptor beta chains from one sample, sequenced in a study of shared T cell receptors in the human thymus. Sequencing was performed with immunoSEQ multiplex PCR; in TCRdb, only in-frame clones are kept and a portion is missing. The sample lists 540,000 or so clones, approximately 80% seen once, with more than 0.01% in the top ten. These data also formed part of another study, on human thymus T cells.

The sequenced sample consisted of thymocytes. All receptors come from a boy younger than two with a congenital heart defect.

In this sample, this clone turned up a few times. The CDR3 region is CASSSWNTEAFF. CDR3 bases: TGTGCCAGCAGCTCGTGGAACACTGAAGCTTTCTTT. The chain recombines TRBV5-6 with TRBJ1-1, with unresolved D. CDR3 length: 12 amino acids. Germline lookup yields CDR1 SGHDT and CDR2 YYEEEE. Trimming removed 3 bases at V and 1 base at J, with 4 bases between. The full variable domain, in which reference TRBV5-6 and TRBJ1-1 provide the parts outside the CDR3, is DAGVTQSPTHLIKTRGQQVTLRCSPKSGHDTVSWYQQALGQGPQFIFQYYEEEERQRGNFPDRFSGHQFPNYSSELNVNALLLGDSALYLCASSSWNTEAFFGQGTRLTVV.

Only a few counts were recorded for this clone. The rearrangement uses TRBV30 and TRBJ2-7; the match to TRBD2 covers 8 bases. The J segment lost 6 bases and the V segment lost 0 bases, leaving 4 bases of the junction unmatched. Germline values: CDR1 GTSNPN, CDR2 SVGIG (reference sequence). The CDR3 is 13 amino acids. CDR3 sequence (DNA): TGTGCCTGGAGTGTAGCGGGAGAAGGCGAGCAGTACTTC. Encoded protein: CAWSVAGEGEQYF.

V and J are TRBV18 and TRBJ2-7; the match to TRBD1 covers 7 bases. V dropped 3 bases and J dropped 3; count of bases not matched to a gene: 14. This CDR3 comprises 17 residues. Germline V gene data show CDR1 as KGHSH and CDR2 as LQKENI. The CDR3 DNA sequence: TGTGCCAGCTCACCTCATAAGAATGAGACAGGGCACTACGAGCAGTACTTC. It codes for CASSPHKNETGHYEQYF.

The chain links TRBV6-5 to TRBJ2-7; TRBD2 agrees at 7 bases. In germline, CDR1 is MNHEY, CDR2 SVGAGI. With 5 bases clipped from V and 7 bases from J, the junction kept 14 bases outside the gene matches. The CDR3 loop spans 15 amino acids. The CDR3 loop is CASSPGEGKVGEQYF. The CDR3 DNA reads as TGTGCCAGCAGTCCCGGGGAGGGTAAAGTAGGTGAGCAGTACTTC.

J is TRBJ2-1 and V is TRBV28; TRBD2 is a possible D gene (5 bases). Trimming shortened V by 6 bases and J by 9 bases, and 9 bases separated the two germline ends. The CDR3 is 11 amino acids. Germline V gives CDR1 MDHEN, CDR2 SYDVKM. CDR3 DNA: TGTGCCAGCAGGGACTCACCTGAGCAGTTCTTC. This sequence encodes CASRDSPEQFF.

This chain uses TRBV30 with TRBJ2-7; TRBD2 is a possible D gene (6 bases). Germline CDR1 is GTSNPN and CDR2 is SVGIG (reference sequence). Trimming left V 4 bases short and J 1 base short, with 23 bases between. CDR3 size: 17 residues. The CDR3 DNA is TGTGCCTGGACCGACGACTCCCCGCGGGATGTATCCTACGAGCAGTACTTC. Encoded protein: CAWTDDSPRDVSYEQYF.

V is TRBV28 and J is TRBJ2-7; 7 nucleotides agree with TRBD1. Trimming removed 2 bases from V and 1 base from J; junction bases left unmatched: 5. Germline V lookup: CDR1 MDHEN, CDR2 SYDVKM. This CDR3 has 15 amino acids. This chain's CDR3 is CASSLGRQGSYEQYF. DNA for the CDR3: TGTGCCAGCAGTTTAGGGAGACAGGGATCCTACGAGCAGTACTTC.

The V and J genes are TRBV6-1 and TRBJ2-7; D remains unclear. This CDR3 region has 11 residues. CDR1 is MNHNS, CDR2 SASEGT, per germline. V gave up 6 bases and J gave up 4 bases, with 7 bases separating them. CDR3 bases: TGTGCCAGCAGGCGGCGATACGAGCAGTACTTC. Amino acids: CASRRRYEQYF.

The rearrangement joins TRBV4-2 to TRBJ2-7; TRBD1 might be the D (6 bases). The V gene's germline CDR1 is LGHNA and CDR2 YNFKEQ. V lost 3 bases, J lost 0 bases, and 18 bases lay in between. This CDR3 region has 17 residues. CDR3 protein: CASSHPRDTRSSYEQYF. The CDR3 DNA reads as TGTGCCAGCAGCCATCCCCGGGACACCCGAAGCTCCTACGAGCAGTACTTC.

This clone showed up just a few times. The rearrangement links TRBV18 to TRBJ2-7, with TRBD1 identical over 8 bases. The junction had 13 bases not matched to a gene; V was cut back by 3 bases and J by 0 bases. Germline V gives CDR1 KGHSH, CDR2 LQKENI. The CDR3 length is 18 residues. CDR3 nucleotide sequence: TGTGCCAGCTCACCCCTATTCAGGGGGCCTGAGAGCTCCTACGAGCAGTACTTC. It translates to CASSPLFRGPESSYEQYF.

The V gene is TRBV5-1, the J gene TRBJ1-1, with 9 positions matching TRBD1. The V gene's germline CDR1 is SGHRS and CDR2 YFSETQ. The CDR3 contains 15 residues. Losses at the gene ends were 4 bases for V and 5 bases for J; bases not matched to a gene: 9. CDR3 loop: CASSKATGGWTEAFF. The CDR3, as DNA: TGCGCCAGCAGCAAGGCGACAGGGGGATGGACTGAAGCTTTCTTT.

The chain links TRBV25-1 to TRBJ2-5; TRBD2 matches at 9 bases. Germline V gene data show CDR1 as MGHDK and CDR2 as SYGVNS. V shed 5 bases and J 4 bases; nucleotides not matched to a gene: 11. The CDR3 totals 16 residues. CDR3 DNA sequence: TGTGCCAGCAGTCCGAATTTAGCGGGGGCCGTAGAGACCCAGTACTTC. This sequence encodes CASSPNLAGAVETQYF.

The chain is built from TRBV28 and TRBJ2-3, with 14 bases fitting TRBD2. Germline assignment: CDR1 MDHEN and CDR2 SYDVKM. This CDR3 has 19 amino acids. With V trimmed by 7 bases and J by 1 base, 13 bases remained unmatched. This CDR3 is CASNPPLGTSGGRTDTQYF. CDR3 bases: TGTGCCAGCAACCCCCCCCTTGGGACTAGCGGGGGCCGCACAGATACGCAGTATTTT.

The rearrangement joins TRBV27 to TRBJ2-3, with 8 bases identical to TRBD2. The germline CDR1 and CDR2 sequences are MNHEY and SMNVEV (reference sequence). The CDR3 is 18 amino acids. V lost 5 bases and J lost 2; bases outside the gene matches: 15. CDR3 sequence: CASSPNNRLAIYTDTQYF. CDR3 DNA sequence: TGTGCCAGCAGTCCAAACAACAGACTAGCGATTTACACAGATACGCAGTATTTT.

The V call is TRBV4-1, the J call TRBJ1-4, with 7 bases that match TRBD1. Germline-derived CDR1 and CDR2 are MGHRA and YSYEKL. The CDR3 covers 15 residues. With V trimmed by 0 bases and J by 2 bases, 0 bases remained unmatched. CDR3 residues: CASSQEGQTNEKLFF. The DNA for the CDR3 is TGCGCCAGCAGCCAAGAGGGACAGACTAATGAAAAACTGTTTTTT.

The sample holds one count of this clone. The chain couples TRBV30 to TRBJ2-6; D is undetermined. The V and J ends lost 4 bases and 3 bases respectively, with 4 bases between them. This CDR3 comprises 12 residues. The germline V gene has CDR1 GTSNPN and CDR2 SVGIG (reference sequence). CDR3 bases: TGTGCCTGGAAATATGGGGCCAACGTCCTGACTTTC. It translates to CAWKYGANVLTF. Drawing the rest from reference TRBV30 and TRBJ2-6, the complete variable domain is SQTIHQWPATLVQPVGSPLSLECTVEGTSNPNLYWYRQAAGRGLQLLFYSVGIGQISSEVPQNLSASRPQDRQFILSSKKLLLSDSGFYLCAWKYGANVLTFGAGSRLTVL.

The V gene is TRBV5-6, the J gene TRBJ2-5; weak D call: TRBD1 (5 bases). Trimming removed 0 bases from V and 5 bases from J, with 17 bases in between. The CDR3 spans 16 residues. CDR1 is SGHDT and CDR2 is YYEEEE in the germline V gene. The CDR3 region has the DNA TGTGCCAGCAGCTTGGTACAAGGGGCGCAGGGTGAGACCCAGTACTTC. As protein: CASSLVQGAQGETQYF.

V is TRBV5-1 and J is TRBJ2-7; tentatively, D is TRBD2 (6 bases). With 0 bases removed from V and 2 bases from J, the gap between germline ends came to 12 bases. CDR1 and CDR2 from the germline V gene are SGHRS and YFSETQ. The CDR3 contains 15 residues. The CDR3 DNA sequence: TGCGCCAGCAGCTTGGGTAGGGGACTTACCTACGAGCAGTACTTC. Its translation is CASSLGRGLTYEQYF.

This clone was picked up one time. The chain links TRBV10-3 to TRBJ2-7, with D possibly being TRBD1 (5 bases). The V gene lost 4 bases and the J gene lost 1 base, with 17 bases spanning the gap. This CDR3 contains 16 residues. Germline V gene lookup returns CDR1 ENHRY and CDR2 SYGVKD. CDR3 sequence: CAISGPRALSSYEQYF. The CDR3 nucleotides are TGTGCCATCAGTGGCCCCAGGGCCCTGAGTTCCTACGAGCAGTACTTC.

This clone turned up a few times. This rearrangement joins TRBV27 to TRBJ2-1; D is perhaps TRBD2 (5 bases). The CDR3 is 17 amino acids. Looked up from germline, CDR1 is MNHEY and CDR2 is SMNVEV (reference sequence). Between the trimmed V and J ends, which lost 4 bases and 0 bases, there was a span of 16 bases. CDR3 region: CASSSAELLHSYNEQFF. The CDR3, as DNA: TGTGCCAGCAGTTCAGCGGAACTCCTCCACTCCTACAATGAGCAGTTCTTC.

This sequence joins TRBV4-3 and TRBJ2-2; 7 bases align to TRBD1. V gave up 1 base and J gave up 1 base; unmatched junction bases: 6. Germline CDR1 LGHNA, CDR2 YSLEER. This CDR3 spans 17 amino acids. CDR3 in amino acids: CASSQGGQKGNTGELFF. CDR3 sequence (DNA): TGCGCCAGCAGCCAAGGGGGACAGAAGGGGAACACCGGGGAGCTGTTTTTT.

This clone has more than one count but fewer than ten. V is TRBV28 and J is TRBJ2-1; TRBD1 matches 7 bases. The CDR3 has 15 amino acids. The V gene end was trimmed by 3 bases and the J gene end by 0 bases; junction bases not matched to a gene: 2. Germline V gene lookup returns CDR1 MDHEN and CDR2 SYDVKM. The DNA of the CDR3 is TGTGCCAGCAGTTTGGGACAGAGCTCCTACAATGAGCAGTTCTTC. As protein: CASSLGQSSYNEQFF. The complete variable domain, with remaining parts taken from reference TRBV28 and TRBJ2-1, reads DVKVTQSSRYLVKRTGEKVFLECVQDMDHENMFWYRQDPGLGLRLIYFSYDVKMKEKGDIPEGYSVSREKKERFSLILESASTNQTSMYLCASSLGQSSYNEQFFGPGTRLTVL.